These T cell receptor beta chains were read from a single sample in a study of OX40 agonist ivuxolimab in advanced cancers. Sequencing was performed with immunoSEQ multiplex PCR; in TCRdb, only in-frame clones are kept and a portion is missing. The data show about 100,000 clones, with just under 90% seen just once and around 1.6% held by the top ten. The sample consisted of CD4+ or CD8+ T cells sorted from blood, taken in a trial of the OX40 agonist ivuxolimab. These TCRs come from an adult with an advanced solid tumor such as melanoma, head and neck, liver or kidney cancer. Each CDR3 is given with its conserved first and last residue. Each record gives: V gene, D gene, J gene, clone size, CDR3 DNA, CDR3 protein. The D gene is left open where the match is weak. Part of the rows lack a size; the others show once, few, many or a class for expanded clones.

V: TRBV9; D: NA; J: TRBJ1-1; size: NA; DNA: TGTGCCAGCAGCCCCCCCGGGGTGGGAGGGAACACTGAAGCTTTCTTT; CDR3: CASSPPGVGGNTEAFF
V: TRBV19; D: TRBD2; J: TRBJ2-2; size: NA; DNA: TGTGCCAGTAGTATAGGGGGTAGCGGGGCTGTCGGGGAGCTGTTTTTT; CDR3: CASSIGGSGAVGELFF
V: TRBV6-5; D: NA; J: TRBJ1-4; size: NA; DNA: TGTGCCAGCAGTTACGGGTTCACTAATGAAAAACTGTTTTTT; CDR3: CASSYGFTNEKLFF
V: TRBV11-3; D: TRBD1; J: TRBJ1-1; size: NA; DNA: TGTGCCAGCAGCCGGACAGGGTTAATTACTGAAGCTTTCTTT; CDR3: CASSRTGLITEAFF
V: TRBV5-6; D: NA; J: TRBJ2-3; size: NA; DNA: TGTGCCAGCAGCTTTAAGATTTCCACAGATACGCAGTATTTT; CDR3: CASSFKISTDTQYF
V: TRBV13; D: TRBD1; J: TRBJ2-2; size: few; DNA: TGTGCCAGCCTAAGGGGGCCGGGCACCGGGGAGCTGTTTTTT; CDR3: CASLRGPGTGELFF
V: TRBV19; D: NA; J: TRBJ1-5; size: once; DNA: TGTGCCAGTAGTATAGGAGGGCAAGTCCGGAGCAATCAGCCCCAGCATTTT; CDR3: CASSIGGQVRSNQPQHF
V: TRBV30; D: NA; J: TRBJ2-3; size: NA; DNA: TGTGCCTGGAGTGTACTCCCTGCCTCAGATACGCAGTATTTT; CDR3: CAWSVLPASDTQYF
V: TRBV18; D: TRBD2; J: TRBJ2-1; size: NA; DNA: TGTGCCAGCTCCCCCGCTACCGCTAGCGGGGGTGGTGAGCAGTTCTTC; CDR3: CASSPATASGGGEQFF
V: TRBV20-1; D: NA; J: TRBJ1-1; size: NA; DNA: TGCAGCGCTGACACGAACACTGAAGCTTTCTTT; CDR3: CSADTNTEAFF
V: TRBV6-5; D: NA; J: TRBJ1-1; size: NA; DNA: TGTGCCAGCAGCCAGAGAACTGAAGCTTTCTTT; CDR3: CASSQRTEAFF
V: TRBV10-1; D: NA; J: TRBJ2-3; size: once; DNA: TGCGCCAGCAGTGAGTCGGGCAGGCCTAGCACAGATACGCAGTATTTT; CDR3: CASSESGRPSTDTQYF
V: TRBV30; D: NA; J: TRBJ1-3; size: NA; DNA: TGTGCCTGGAGTGTCGGGAACTCTGGAAACACCATATATTTT; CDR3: CAWSVGNSGNTIYF
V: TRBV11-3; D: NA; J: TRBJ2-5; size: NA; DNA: TGTGCCAGCAGCTTTACAGGCGAGACCCAGTACTTC; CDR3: CASSFTGETQYF
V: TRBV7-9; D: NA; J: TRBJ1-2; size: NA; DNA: TGTGCCAGCAGTCAAGGGCAGAGAGGCGATGGCTACACCTTC; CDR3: CASSQGQRGDGYTF
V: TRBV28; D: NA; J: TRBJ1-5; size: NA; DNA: TGTGCCAGCAGCCTACGACTCCACATTAAGCCCCAGCATTTT; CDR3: CASSLRLHIKPQHF
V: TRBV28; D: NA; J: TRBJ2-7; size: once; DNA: TGTGCCAGCAGTCCCGGTCGGGCGAGCGAGCAGTACTTC; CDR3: CASSPGRASEQYF
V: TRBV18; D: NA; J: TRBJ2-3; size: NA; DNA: TGTGCCAGCTCACGCCGGGACACCAAGCAAGATACGCAGTATTTT; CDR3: CASSRRDTKQDTQYF
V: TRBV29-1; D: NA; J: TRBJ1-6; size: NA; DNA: TGCAGCGGGGGGTCGGGGGGATCCTATAATTCACCCCTCCACTTT; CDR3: CSGGSGGSYNSPLHF
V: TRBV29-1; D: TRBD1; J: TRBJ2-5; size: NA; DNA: TGCAGCGTTGAGGGACAGCAAGAGACCCAGTACTTC; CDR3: CSVEGQQETQYF
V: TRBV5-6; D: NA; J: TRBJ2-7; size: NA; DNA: TGTGCCAGCAGCTCGACAGGCCACGAGCAGTACTTC; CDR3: CASSSTGHEQYF
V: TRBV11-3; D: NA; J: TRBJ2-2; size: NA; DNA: TGTGCCAGCAGGAGGGTTGGTAACACCGGGGAGCTGTTTTTT; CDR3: CASRRVGNTGELFF
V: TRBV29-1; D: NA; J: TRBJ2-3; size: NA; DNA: TGCAGCGTTGAATTAGCTAGCCGCAGTACGCAGTATTTT; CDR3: CSVELASRSTQYF
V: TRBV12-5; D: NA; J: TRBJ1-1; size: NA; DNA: TGTGCTAGTGGTTTGGAAAGGGGCGCTTTCTTT; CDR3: CASGLERGAFF
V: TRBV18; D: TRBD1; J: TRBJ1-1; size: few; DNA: TGTGCCAGCTCACCAAGCAGGGGGGACACTGAAGCTTTCTTT; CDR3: CASSPSRGDTEAFF
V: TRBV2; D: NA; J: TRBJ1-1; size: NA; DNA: TGTGCCAGCAGTGATAGACAGAGCCAAGCTTTCTTT; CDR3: CASSDRQSQAFF
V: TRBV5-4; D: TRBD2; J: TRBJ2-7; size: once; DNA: TGTGCCAGCAGCGGGGGGGGGACTGCCAGTATGGAGCAGTACTTC; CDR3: CASSGGGTASMEQYF
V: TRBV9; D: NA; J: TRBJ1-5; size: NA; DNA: TGTGCCAGCAGCGTAGGAGGGAACAGCAATCAGCCCCAGCATTTT; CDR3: CASSVGGNSNQPQHF
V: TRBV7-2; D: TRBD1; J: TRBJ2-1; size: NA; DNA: TGTGCCAGCAGCCCAGGGGGCGGAAGCTCCTACAATGAGCAGTTCTTC; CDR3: CASSPGGGSSYNEQFF
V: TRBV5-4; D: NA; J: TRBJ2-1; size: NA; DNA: TGTGCCAGCAGCTTGGGAGGGGCTGCCGGCGATGAGCAGTTCTTC; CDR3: CASSLGGAAGDEQFF
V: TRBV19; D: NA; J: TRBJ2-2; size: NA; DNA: TGTGCCAGTAAGAGGGAAGGGGCCACCGGGGAGCTGTTTTTT; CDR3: CASKREGATGELFF
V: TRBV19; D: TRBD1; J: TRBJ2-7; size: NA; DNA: TGTGCCAGTAGGGGACAGGAAGGAACCTACGAGCAGTACTTC; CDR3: CASRGQEGTYEQYF